This T cell receptor beta chain was sequenced during a study of human T cells and chemical hapten exposure. About the research overall: Small pooled library volume differences chiefly drove per-sample TCR yield variation. Study-level points and caveats: PT1 expanded TCR counts correlated positively with patch test score.

Time point here: patch test 1, 2 weeks after DPC sensitization. Treatment meaning: therapeutic diphenylcyclopropenone sensitization with weekly scalp DPC. Total RNA extraction was carried out from unfractionated whole blood. In the study's own analysis: Counts of TCRs in each sample centred on a median of about 99,000 and extended from about 20,000 to 690,000. TCRdb recomputed calls from the RACE reads with MiXCR, one row per CDR3 protein. For this entry, the V and J calls and clone size follow TCRdb and not the study's own pipeline. The sample yields more than 100,000 distinct CDR3 sequences, roughly an eighth seen once. Trimming cost V 0 bases and J 6 bases, with 9 bases left between them. The germline V gene has CDR1 SGDLS and CDR2 YYNGEE. CDR3 length: 13 amino acids. In its sample, this clonotype was seen a few times. Its antigen remains unidentified.

The V gene is TRBV9, the J gene TRBJ1-2; D call uncertain. The sample here was whole blood, taken in connection with sensitization to the hapten diphenylcyclopropenone (DPC). The clonotype originates from a young man with alopecia areata. Some clones in this sample may be carry-over from other donors' samples. Here the CDR3 DNA reads TGTGCCAGCAGCGTAGAGGGTGGGGATGGCTACACCTTC. Translated, it gives CASSVEGGDGYTF.